A selection of T cell receptor beta chains follows, all from one sample in a study of shared clonotypes between healthy human individuals. Using immunoSEQ multiplex PCR, the repertoire was profiled, and TCRdb retains in-frame clones only, with some absent. This sample has approximately 1.4 million clones, with about 98% found just once. The sequencing sample was made of naive CD4+ T cells sorted from blood. These receptors originate from a man aged 25-40 years in good health. Both conserved end residues are part of each CDR3. D genes are given only for firm matches. The size of a clone is reported for some rows only, either as once, few or many, or as a class for expanded clones.

NA TRBJ1-4 TRBV27 NA CASSIDSWSASKKLFF TGTGCCAGCAGTATCGACTCATGGAGTGCTAGCAAAAAACTGTTTTTT
TRBD2 TRBJ2-3 TRBV19 NA CASSIATSGTRWYF TGTGCCAGTAGTATAGCGACTAGCGGGACCCGATGGTATTTT
NA TRBJ2-5 TRBV11-3 NA CASSLGKGSGTQYF TGTGCCAGCAGCTTAGGAAAGGGTTCGGGGACCCAGTACTTC
TRBD2 TRBJ2-7 TRBV2 NA CASSGGGRSSYEQYF TGTGCCAGCAGTGGGGGGGGAAGGAGCTCCTACGAGCAGTACTTC
NA TRBJ1-5 TRBV28 NA CASSLVRQPQHF TGTGCCAGTAGTTTAGTCCGCCAGCCCCAGCATTTT
NA TRBJ2-5 TRBV6-1 NA CASSEMGIAIETQYF TGTGCCAGCAGTGAAATGGGGATAGCTATTGAGACCCAGTACTTC
NA TRBJ1-5 TRBV18 NA CASSPNRAQPQHF TGTGCCAGCTCACCAAACAGGGCTCAGCCCCAGCATTTT
TRBD2 TRBJ2-4 TRBV4-1 NA CASSQEGLAVRDVKNIQYF TGCGCCAGCAGCCAAGAGGGACTAGCGGTCAGGGATGTCAAAAACATTCAGTACTTC
TRBD2 TRBJ2-5 TRBV6-1 NA CASEQRREVETQYF TGTGCCAGCGAACAAAGACGGGAGGTAGAGACCCAGTACTTC
NA TRBJ2-1 TRBV27 NA CAVSGGNEQFF TGTGCCGTCTCGGGCGGTAATGAGCAGTTCTTC
NA TRBJ2-3 TRBV5-4 NA CASSPRGPGTDTQYF TGTGCCAGCAGCCCCAGGGGTCCCGGCACAGATACGCAGTATTTT
NA TRBJ1-5 TRBV6-6 NA CASRYRENQPQHF TGTGCCAGCAGATACAGGGAAAATCAGCCCCAGCATTTT
NA TRBJ2-7 TRBV7-8 NA CASSPSSARQYPPLYEQYF TGTGCCAGCAGCCCGAGTTCGGCGCGACAGTACCCCCCCCTCTACGAGCAGTACTTC
TRBD2 TRBJ2-1 TRBV5-1 NA CASSFGLAGSNEQFF TGCGCCAGCAGCTTTGGACTAGCGGGAAGCAATGAGCAGTTCTTC
NA TRBJ2-7 TRBV5-1 NA CASSRTPPDEQYF TGCGCCAGCAGTCGGACCCCGCCCGACGAGCAGTACTTC
NA TRBJ2-7 TRBV6-5 NA CASAEGSYEQYF TGTGCCAGCGCGGAGGGATCCTACGAGCAGTACTTC
TRBD2 TRBJ2-1 TRBV27 NA CASSQLYREGLGEQFF TGTGCCAGCAGCCAACTGTATCGGGAGGGCCTTGGTGAGCAGTTCTTC
NA TRBJ2-1 TRBV6-1 NA CASSEVRFNEQFF TGTGCCAGCAGTGAAGTTCGCTTTAATGAGCAGTTCTTC
NA TRBJ2-3 TRBV7-2 NA CASSMGVSYSTDTQYF TGTGCCAGCAGCATGGGAGTCAGTTATAGCACAGATACGCAGTATTTT
NA TRBJ2-1 TRBV2 NA CASTQDSPYNEQFF TGTGCCAGCACCCAGGACAGTCCCTACAATGAGCAGTTCTTC
NA TRBJ2-7 TRBV5-1 NA CASSSPGARAVYEQYF TGCGCCAGCAGCTCACCAGGGGCTAGGGCGGTCTACGAGCAGTACTTC
TRBD1 TRBJ1-2 TRBV5-1 NA CASSLEIDRGSGWDYGYTF TGCGCCAGCAGCTTGGAGATTGACAGGGGGTCGGGTTGGGACTATGGCTACACCTTC
NA TRBJ2-1 TRBV4-1 once CASSQDLLASNYNEQFF TGCGCCAGCAGCCAAGATCTCTTGGCCTCCAACTACAATGAGCAGTTCTTC
TRBD2 TRBJ2-2 TRBV28 NA CASFWGAGGTGELFF TGTGCCAGCTTTTGGGGGGCGGGAGGCACCGGGGAGCTGTTTTTT
TRBD1 TRBJ2-1 TRBV12-5 NA CASGPGQGYNEQFF TGTGCTAGTGGCCCCGGACAGGGCTACAATGAGCAGTTCTTC
TRBD2 TRBJ2-1 TRBV11-3 NA CASSGRTSGRARNEQFF TGTGCCAGCAGCGGCCGGACTAGCGGGAGGGCCCGAAATGAGCAGTTCTTC
NA TRBJ2-7 TRBV6-1 NA CASSEARAGSLPYF TGTGCCAGCAGTGAAGCGCGGGCGGGATCCCTCCCCTACTTC
TRBD2 TRBJ2-2 TRBV19 NA CASSMTSGRGTGELFF TGTGCCAGTAGTATGACTAGCGGGAGGGGCACCGGGGAGCTGTTTTTT
TRBD1 TRBJ2-5 TRBV7-3 NA CASSSGQGETQYF TGTGCCAGCAGCTCCGGACAGGGAGAGACCCAGTACTTC
NA TRBJ2-3 TRBV13 NA CASSLRAADTQYF TGTGCCAGCAGCTTAAGGGCCGCAGATACGCAGTATTTT
NA TRBJ1-4 TRBV7-6 NA CASSLGVSAKNEKLFF TGTGCCAGCAGCTTAGGGGTCTCGGCAAAAAATGAAAAACTGTTTTTT
NA TRBJ2-1 TRBV7-3 NA CASSRGQGAASGRLVLYNEQFF TGTGCCAGCAGCCGAGGACAGGGGGCTGCTAGCGGGAGGTTGGTCCTGTACAATGAGCAGTTCTTC
NA TRBJ1-2 TRBV30 NA CAWSVLGYYGYTF TGTGCCTGGAGTGTACTGGGGTACTATGGCTACACCTTC
NA TRBJ1-5 TRBV5-1 NA CASSLGQGSNQPQHF TGCGCCAGCAGCTTGGGGCAGGGATCCAATCAGCCCCAGCATTTT
TRBD2 TRBJ2-7 TRBV28 NA CASSLTSGRAHEQYF TGTGCCAGCAGTTTGACTAGCGGGAGGGCCCACGAGCAGTACTTC
TRBD2 TRBJ2-3 TRBV7-8 NA CASSPTLGRAGTQYF TGTGCCAGCAGCCCCACTCTCGGGAGGGCCGGTACGCAGTATTTT
TRBD2 TRBJ2-7 TRBV5-1 NA CASSLPLAGAYYEQYF TGCGCCAGCAGCCTGCCTCTAGCGGGGGCATACTACGAGCAGTACTTC